What follows are 5 T cell receptor beta chains derived from one specimen sequenced in a study of spatial heterogeneity in lung cancer. As for time point: sample taken at primary tumor resection. The study sequenced unsorted whole RNA from tumor, nontumor lung or frozen PBMC. TCRdb re-called the 5' RACE reads through MiXCR, storing one row per CDR3 protein. Of under 15,000 distinct CDR3 sequences in the sample, around 15% were seen once. The specimen was PBMCs, collected at surgery. These receptors all stem from a male donor with early-stage non-small cell lung cancer.

This clonotype has more than one count but fewer than ten. The chain combines TRBV4-1 with TRBJ1-2; weak D call: TRBD1 (6 bases). CDR3 length: 13 residues. Trimming took 1 base from V and 5 from J, leaving 8 bases between them. CDR1 is MGHRA and CDR2 is YSYEKL in the germline V gene. Written as DNA, the CDR3 is TGCGCCAGCAGCCAAGCCACAGGGTATGGCTACACCTTC. This encodes CASSQATGYGYTF.

The V gene is TRBV6-5, the J gene TRBJ1-6, with a weak D call TRBD1 (5 bases). This CDR3 spans 14 amino acids. V lost 6 bases, J lost 8 bases, and 14 bases lay in between. CDR1 and CDR2 from the germline V gene are MNHEY and SVGAGI. The CDR3 DNA is TGTGCCAGCAGCAAGATGGGGCAGGATTCACCCCTCCACTTT. Its translation: CASSKMGQDSPLHF.

This clonotype was found a few times. The J gene is TRBJ2-3, the V gene TRBV7-2, with D maybe TRBD1 (5 bases). Per the germline V gene, CDR1 is SGHTA and CDR2 is FQGNSA. CDR3 size: 16 residues. Trimming took off 5 bases at V and 1 base at J, with 16 bases between the two ends. CDR3 in DNA: TGTGCCAGCAGCCTGTACAGGAATTCCGGCACAGATACGCAGTATTTT. Translated, it gives CASSLYRNSGTDTQYF.

This clonotype is labeled as medium-sized. This chain connects TRBV29-1 to TRBJ2-6, with D maybe TRBD2 (6 bases). CDR3 length: 14 amino acids. Germline CDR1 SQVTM, CDR2 ANQGSEA. Trimming removed 6 bases at V and 0 bases at J, with 9 bases between. The CDR3 nucleotides read TGCAGCGTGGACGGGAGCTCTGGGGCCAACGTCCTGACTTTC. This sequence encodes CSVDGSSGANVLTF.

The chain uses TRBV28 and TRBJ1-1; the D is unclear. The V and J ends lost 2 bases and 3 bases respectively, with 4 bases between them. In germline, CDR1 is MDHEN, CDR2 SYDVKM. The CDR3 covers 12 residues. CDR3 region: CASSLPDTEAFF. The CDR3 DNA reads as TGTGCCAGCAGTTTACCGGACACTGAAGCTTTCTTT.